This TCR beta chain emerged from a study of resident and recirculating memory T cells in vitiligo. The repertoire was sequenced with immunoSEQ multiplex PCR; TCRdb's copy has only in-frame clones and lacks some. The table records about 76,000 clones, approximately 90% of them present only once. Patients' lesions had not changed for the previous 6 months. No patient showed confetti depigmentation, a clinical sign of active disease. Germline V lookup: CDR1 LGHNA, CDR2 YSLEER. This CDR3 contains 15 residues. Trimming removed 8 bases at V and 4 bases at J, with 18 bases between. General study points: TCR sequences were not conserved across biopsy sites or patients.

Concerning this clone itself: Its antigen is not known.

This TCR derives from a male donor with vitiligo. This chain joins TRBV4-3 and TRBJ2-1; TRBD1 is a possible D gene (5 bases). The specimen was blood. CDR3 region: CASSRGKGPYNEQFF. The DNA for the CDR3 is TGCGCCAGCTCACGAGGAAAGGGGCCTTACAATGAGCAGTTCTTC.